In its sample, the clone carrying this TCR beta chain was seen once. The antigen is not known. With 60 Vbeta and 13 Jbeta primers, the PCR was carried out. Method: immunoSEQ multiplex PCR; TCRdb's copy keeps in-frame clones and lacks some. The table has more than 110,000 clones, 55% to 80% seen once. The data originate from a study of cytomegalovirus exposure and HLA in healthy donors. Germline CDR1 and CDR2: SGHAT and FQNNGV. V shed 0 bases and J 0 bases; nucleotides not matched to a gene: 5. This CDR3 region has 19 residues. The study's findings and limits: Sequencing likely generated an artifact that appeared as a cluster of highly shared sequence variants. Later on, a genetic analysis was performed. It linked a missense variant in DCLRE1C with V- and J-gene trimming of TCR beta. Being indistinguishable, some V segments were excluded, TRBV6-2 and TRBV6-3 among them.

This receptor was taken from a woman in her 40s in good health and CMV-seronegative. The specimen sequenced was PBMCs. The chain recombines TRBV11-2 with TRBJ2-3; 14 bases align to TRBD2. The CDR3 loop reads CASSLDGTSGGPSTDTQYF. CDR3 bases: TGTGCCAGCAGCTTAGACGGGACTAGCGGGGGTCCCAGCACAGATACGCAGTATTTT.